Listed below are T cell receptor beta chains from one sample, sequenced in a study of T cell responses to AZD1222 COVID-19 vaccine. Produced via immunoSEQ multiplex PCR; TCRdb's table is partial and in-frame only. This sample yields about 110,000 clones, of which about 95% are seen a single time; roughly 3.1% belongs to the top ten. The sequences come from peripheral blood, collected 28 days after the second AZD1222 dose. The source is an adult who received the AZD1222 COVID-19 vaccine. Both conserved end residues are part of each CDR3. Fields, in order: J gene, D gene, clone size, V gene, CDR3 protein, CDR3 DNA. The D gene is left open where the match is weak. Size is stated for part of the rows, as once, few or many counts, or as a class when the clone is expanded.

TRBJ1-1 - - TRBV11-2 CASSLTPRSTEAFF TGTGCCAGCAGCTTGACTCCGAGGAGCACTGAAGCTTTCTTT
TRBJ1-1 - - TRBV10-1 CASSTDLNTEAFF TGCGCCAGCAGTACCGACTTGAACACTGAAGCTTTCTTT
TRBJ1-2 TRBD1 - TRBV13 CASSRQGNPYYGYTF TGTGCCAGCAGCAGACAGGGGAACCCTTACTATGGCTACACCTTC
TRBJ1-3 - - TRBV5-5 CASSLVGASGNTIYF TGTGCCAGCAGCTTGGTAGGGGCCTCTGGAAACACCATATATTTT
TRBJ2-7 - - TRBV11-2 CASSLVGRGGYEQYF TGTGCCAGCAGCTTAGTCGGCCGGGGAGGCTACGAGCAGTACTTC
TRBJ1-2 TRBD1 - TRBV5-1 CASSRGQGYGYGYTF TGCGCCAGCAGCAGAGGACAGGGGTATGGCTATGGCTACACCTTC
TRBJ2-5 TRBD2 - TRBV7-2 CASSFGGGVQETQYF TGTGCCAGCAGCTTTGGCGGGGGAGTCCAAGAGACCCAGTACTTC
TRBJ2-2 - - TRBV5-1 CASSSSAQGGFGELFF TGCGCCAGCAGCTCGTCGGCCCAGGGGGGCTTCGGGGAGCTGTTTTTT
TRBJ1-5 - - TRBV16 CASSQLQGRNSNQPQHF TGTGCCAGCAGCCAATTACAGGGAAGAAATAGCAATCAGCCCCAGCATTTT
TRBJ1-1 TRBD1 - TRBV5-1 CASSRGQGDTEAFF TGCGCCAGCAGCCGGGGACAGGGGGACACTGAAGCTTTCTTT
TRBJ2-7 - once TRBV30 CAWVPWAGDEQYF TGTGCCTGGGTTCCTTGGGCAGGCGACGAGCAGTACTTC
TRBJ2-6 TRBD1 - TRBV3-1/TRBV3-2 CASSAYRGPGANVLTF TGTGCCAGCAGCGCCTACAGGGGGCCTGGGGCCAACGTCCTGACTTTC
TRBJ1-1 - - TRBV7-9 CASSRRVDTEAFF TGTGCCAGCAGCCGTAGGGTGGACACTGAAGCTTTCTTT
TRBJ1-1 - - TRBV6-5 CASSSPRSEAFF TGTGCCAGCAGTTCCCCTAGGAGTGAAGCTTTCTTT
TRBJ1-2 - - TRBV4-1 CASNKGPGRRDGYTF TGCGCCAGCAATAAGGGGCCGGGAAGGCGGGATGGCTACACCTTC
TRBJ1-3 - once TRBV7-2 CASSQQGTGNTIYF TGTGCCAGCAGCCAACAGGGTACAGGAAACACCATATATTTT
TRBJ2-1 TRBD2 - TRBV7-9 CASRPRTSAHGNEQFF TGTGCCAGCAGGCCGAGGACTAGCGCCCATGGGAATGAGCAGTTCTTC
TRBJ2-2 - - TRBV9 CASSVWNSELFF TGTGCCAGCAGCGTATGGAACTCGGAGCTGTTTTTT
TRBJ1-4 - - TRBV7-9 CASSLGEWNEKLFF TGTGCCAGCAGCCTGGGGGAATGGAATGAAAAACTGTTTTTT
TRBJ1-4 TRBD1 once TRBV7-9 CASRRTGDEKLFF TGTGCCAGCAGGCGGACAGGGGATGAAAAACTGTTTTTT
TRBJ2-2 - - TRBV6-6 CASSQTRSETGELFF TGTGCCAGCAGCCAAACCCGGTCGGAAACCGGGGAGCTGTTTTTT
TRBJ1-5 - - TRBV4-2 CASSQERGNQPQHF TGTGCCAGCAGCCAAGAGAGGGGGAATCAGCCCCAGCATTTT
TRBJ2-7 - - TRBV27 CASSFRDRYEQYF TGTGCCAGCAGTTTTAGGGACCGCTACGAGCAGTACTTC
TRBJ1-5 - once TRBV6-1 CASSEFVVRESQQPQHF TGTGCCAGCAGTGAATTCGTGGTCAGGGAGTCTCAACAGCCCCAGCATTTT
TRBJ2-5 TRBD2 - TRBV6-1 CASSGNPLAGQETQYF TGTGCCAGCAGTGGGAACCCCCTAGCGGGCCAAGAGACCCAGTACTTC
TRBJ2-1 - - TRBV6-5 CASSYGDLNEQFF TGTGCCAGCAGTTACGGGGACTTGAATGAGCAGTTCTTC
TRBJ1-1 - - TRBV4-1 CASSQVAGLNTEAFF TGCGCCAGCAGCCAAGTTGCGGGGCTGAACACTGAAGCTTTCTTT
TRBJ2-5 - once TRBV27 CASRGRANVEAQYF TGTGCCAGCCGGGGACGGGCCAACGTGGAGGCCCAGTACTTC
TRBJ1-2 - - TRBV7-9 CASSLGHGMSTF TGTGCCAGCAGCTTGGGGCACGGCATGAGCACCTTC
TRBJ1-5 - - TRBV5-1 CASSLTTGDPGPQHF TGCGCCAGCAGCTTGACTACAGGAGACCCAGGGCCCCAGCATTTT
TRBJ1-5 - - TRBV15 CATVDSSKGISNQPQHF TGTGCCACCGTGGACAGCTCGAAAGGTATTAGCAATCAGCCCCAGCATTTT
TRBJ1-1 - - TRBV19 CASSIAGTYTWNTEAFF TGTGCCAGTAGTATAGCTGGGACATACACCTGGAACACTGAAGCTTTCTTT
TRBJ1-1 - - TRBV12-3/TRBV12-4 CASSLPGNTEAFF TGTGCCAGCAGTTTACCAGGGAACACTGAAGCTTTCTTT
TRBJ2-1 - once TRBV6-5 CASSSSTFEQFF TGTGCCAGCAGTTCCTCGACATTTGAGCAGTTCTTC
TRBJ1-1 - - TRBV5-1 CASTQSTGLDTEAFF TGCGCCAGCACGCAAAGTACAGGGTTGGACACTGAAGCTTTCTTT
TRBJ1-5 - - TRBV10-3 CAISESRTADQPQHF TGTGCCATCAGTGAGTCGAGAACAGCCGATCAGCCCCAGCATTTT
TRBJ1-5 - - TRBV18 CASSLRLGDQPQHF TGTGCCAGCTCACTTCGTCTGGGGGATCAGCCCCAGCATTTT
TRBJ1-1 TRBD1 - TRBV5-4 CASSWEGAAEAFF TGTGCCAGCAGCTGGGAGGGGGCCGCTGAAGCTTTCTTT
TRBJ2-7 TRBD1 - TRBV7-9 CASSATSTGGTLMQYF TGTGCCAGCAGCGCGACATCGACAGGGGGCACGCTGATGCAGTACTTC
TRBJ1-6 - - TRBV30 CAWGPSSPLHF TGTGCCTGGGGTCCTAGTTCACCCCTCCACTTT
TRBJ2-2 - - TRBV10-3 CAILARNTGELFF TGTGCCATCCTGGCTCGGAACACCGGGGAGCTGTTTTTT
TRBJ1-6 - - TRBV6-5 CASSYSGRLDNSPLHF TGTGCCAGCAGTTACTCGGGTCGGCTTGATAATTCACCCCTCCACTTT
TRBJ2-1 TRBD2 once TRBV27 CASSLSGVGRGPYNEQFF TGTGCCAGCAGTTTATCGGGGGTCGGGAGGGGACCCTACAATGAGCAGTTCTTC
TRBJ1-1 - - TRBV14 CASSQKSRQGLWNTEAFF TGTGCCAGCAGCCAAAAATCCCGGCAGGGGCTATGGAACACTGAAGCTTTCTTT
TRBJ2-5 TRBD2 - TRBV5-1 CASSLTGLAGGSETQYF TGCGCCAGCAGCCTAACGGGACTAGCGGGAGGGTCTGAGACCCAGTACTTC
TRBJ2-3 - - TRBV18 CASSPPGWGTDTQYF TGTGCCAGCTCACCACCGGGGTGGGGCACAGATACGCAGTATTTT
TRBJ2-7 - - TRBV20-1 CSASNVDEQYF TGCAGTGCTAGTAACGTCGACGAGCAGTACTTC
TRBJ1-1 - - TRBV14 CASSQETPEAFF TGTGCCAGCAGCCAAGAGACACCCGAAGCTTTCTTT
TRBJ1-1 - few TRBV30 CAWSNTEAFF TGTGCCTGGTCTAACACTGAAGCTTTCTTT
TRBJ1-1 TRBD1 - TRBV5-8 CASSWDRTEAFF TGTGCCAGCAGCTGGGACAGGACTGAAGCTTTCTTT
TRBJ2-7 TRBD2 - TRBV18 CASSPPGSGRTEQYF TGTGCCAGCTCACCACCGGGCAGCGGGAGGACCGAGCAGTACTTC
TRBJ1-2 - once TRBV19 CASSPTGSGADYGYTF TGTGCCAGTAGCCCGACCGGGTCTGGGGCGGACTATGGCTACACCTTC
TRBJ2-3 - - TRBV21-1 CASSKDGLAGLPDTQYF TGTGCCAGCAGCAAAGACGGACTAGCGGGATTACCAGATACGCAGTATTTT
TRBJ1-3 TRBD1 - TRBV5-1 CASSPTGGGGNTIYF TGCGCCAGCAGCCCGACAGGGGGCGGAGGAAACACCATATATTTT
TRBJ2-7 - many TRBV4-1 CASSQVAQAAYEQYF TGCGCCAGCAGCCAAGTCGCACAGGCGGCCTACGAGCAGTACTTC